The TCR beta chain described here comes from a study of cytomegalovirus exposure and HLA in healthy donors. Sequencing used immunoSEQ multiplex PCR; TCRdb keeps in-frame clones, though not all of them. The sample holds around 52,000 clones, over 75% seen once. V shed 5 bases and J 1 base; nucleotides not matched to a gene: 18. The germline V gene has CDR1 SEHNR and CDR2 FQNEAQ (reference sequence). CDR3 length equals 19 residues. Sequenced input: PBMCs. This TCR came from a woman in her 30s in good health and CMV-seronegative. The rearrangement joins TRBV7-9 to TRBJ2-5; 8 positions agree with TRBD1. The CDR3 bases are TGTGCCAGCAGCCCTCGGACAGGGACAGGTTTAAGGGCCCAAGAGACCCAGTACTTC. It encodes CASSPRTGTGLRAQETQYF.